The source of this T cell receptor beta chain is a study of T-cell memory formation after mild COVID-19. Study outcomes and limitations: Later expanders leaned toward CD4+, whereas clones contracting from day 15 to 85 were balanced CD4/CD8. Memory cells collected pre-infection included some clones that later responded, suggesting cross-reactive memory joined. Whether day 37 second-wave clones are SARS-CoV-2-specific was not confirmed.

This CDR3 spans 15 amino acids. Germline loops: CDR1 SGHAT, CDR2 FQNNGV. V gave up 4 bases and J gave up 0 bases, with 10 bases separating them. This clonotype was seen more than once but under ten times. Antigen specificity is unknown. The authors produced TCR alpha and TCR beta cDNA libraries with sample barcodes and UMIs by 5'RACE using constant-segment primers. MiXCR, run by TCRdb on the 5' RACE reads, gives a single entry per CDR3 protein. The sample lists about 430,000 distinct CDR3 sequences, less than 25% occurring once. This rearrangement joins TRBV11-2 to TRBJ1-3; D call uncertain. The source material was PBMCs or a T cell subset sorted from them (not recorded which). The TCR comes from an adult woman who had mild COVID-19 (a few samples of this study predate the infection). Cell type and time point are not known. CDR3 DNA: TGTGCCAGCAGCTCAGGAGCCTTCTCTGGAAACACCATATATTTT. It yields the protein CASSSGAFSGNTIYF.